The 22 T cell receptor beta chains below were found in one sample sequenced in a study of blood T cells in healthy people across ages. It was with a sample-barcoded 5' primer and a J-beta primer mix that a second PCR of about 6 to 12 cycles was run. TCRdb analysed the 5' RACE reads with MiXCR anew, one entry per CDR3 protein. The table lists approximately 1.5 million distinct CDR3 sequences, about 31% of them singletons. The sample consisted of blood. Receptor source: a woman in her 30s in good health.

The V call is TRBV7-2, the J call TRBJ1-5, with a tentative D call TRBD1 (6 bases). CDR1 is SGHTA and CDR2 is FQGNSA in the germline V gene. The CDR3 loop spans 15 amino acids. V was pared by 1 base and J by 3 bases, with 10 bases between. In DNA form, the CDR3 reads TGTGCCAGCAGCTTAGTTGCAGGGGACAATCAGCCCCAGCATTTT. Encoded protein: CASSLVAGDNQPQHF.

The chain uses TRBV5-6 and TRBJ2-2; possibly TRBD2 for D (6 bases). The CDR3 sequence is 17 residues long. V was pared by 3 bases and J by 0 bases, with 15 bases between. The V gene's germline CDR1 is SGHDT and CDR2 YYEEEE. CDR3 sequence (DNA): TGTGCCAGCAGCTCTGGTCTAGCGTTCGCGAACACCGGGGAGCTGTTTTTT. It codes for CASSSGLAFANTGELFF.

In regard to this clonotype: This could be a read error, since a much larger clone is one nucleotide away. The genes are TRBV4-1 and TRBJ2-7; no firm D call. CDR1 and CDR2 (germline): MGHRA, YSYEKL. V shed 4 bases and J shed 0 bases, with 22 bases lying between them. CDR3 length equals 18 residues. The CDR3 bases are TGCGCCAGCAGCCTATTCCCGTCCGAGACTGATAGCTCCTACGAGCAGTACTTC. Protein: CASSLFPSETDSSYEQYF.

Points on this clonotype: Its ends do not fully match the called genes, so a read error is possible. The chain links TRBV6-1 to TRBJ2-2, with D perhaps matching TRBD2 (5 bases). CDR3 length: 16 amino acids. Germline CDR1 reads MNHNS; CDR2 reads SASEGT. The CDR3 DNA follows: TGTGCCAGCAGATCTGCGAGGGCCCCCAACACTGGGGAGCTGTTTTTT. Protein product: CASRSARAPNTGELFF.

This clonotype has a handful of counts. The CDR3 here is CASSGPGSNEQETQYF. CDR3 coding DNA: TGTGCCAGCAGTGGGCCGGGGTCCAATGAACAAGAGACCCAGTACTTC. The chain joins TRBV6-4 to TRBJ2-5; a weak D match, TRBD2 (5 bases). Germline CDR1 and CDR2: MRHNA and SNTAGT. Trimming pared 4 bases from V and 2 bases from J, leaving 17 bases between. This CDR3 region has 16 residues.

This rearrangement joins TRBV11-2 to TRBJ2-7; 9 nucleotides line up with TRBD1. V lost 4 bases and J lost 5; bases outside the gene matches: 9. Germline V lookup: CDR1 SGHAT, CDR2 FQNNGV. This CDR3 spans 15 amino acids. This CDR3 reads CASSSPGTGWHEQYF. CDR3 nucleotide sequence: TGTGCCAGCAGCTCCCCCGGGACAGGGTGGCACGAGCAGTACTTC.

The chain employs TRBV18 and TRBJ2-7; TRBD1 matches 8 bases. CDR3 length equals 15 residues. Germline lookup yields CDR1 KGHSH and CDR2 LQKENI. With 3 bases clipped from V and 2 bases from J, the junction kept 6 bases outside the gene matches. As DNA, the CDR3 is TGTGCCAGCTCACCGACAGGGGCGTCGACCTACGAGCAGTACTTC. Protein: CASSPTGASTYEQYF.

This clonotype was detected a few times. An end of the junction differs from the germline gene, which may be a read error. The gene calls are TRBV7-3 and TRBJ2-6; D is possibly TRBD2 (6 bases). There are 15 residues in the CDR3. Per the germline V gene, CDR1 is SGHTA and CDR2 is FQGTGA. DNA of the CDR3: TGTGCCAGCAGCTCCGCGGGATCTGGGGCCAACGCCCTGACTTTC. Protein: CASSSAGSGANALTF.

This clonotype showed up just a few times. The chain joins TRBV20-1 to TRBJ1-2, with D unclear. Trimming removed 0 bases at V and 6 bases at J, with 14 bases between. The CDR3 sequence is 14 residues long. Germline V CDR1 and CDR2: DFQATT, SNEGSKA (reference sequence). CDR3 sequence reads: CSARDRVNRDGYTF. CDR3 nucleotides: TGCAGTGCTAGAGATAGGGTAAACAGAGATGGCTACACCTTC.

CDR3 in amino acids: CSARVRDTQETQYF. The CDR3 DNA reads as TGCAGTGCTAGAGTTAGGGACACTCAAGAGACCCAGTACTTC. The rearrangement links TRBV20-1 to TRBJ2-5, with a possible D match to TRBD1 (6 bases). The germline V and J ends were trimmed by 1 base and 2 bases, with 11 bases remaining between them. The CDR3 has 14 amino acids. CDR1 and CDR2 from the germline V gene are DFQATT and SNEGSKA (reference sequence).

The V call is TRBV20-1, the J call TRBJ2-1, with 15 bases lining up with TRBD2. V lost 3 bases to trimming and J lost 3 bases; unmatched junction nucleotides: 12. Germline V gene sequence: CDR1 DFQATT, CDR2 SNEGSKA (reference sequence). This CDR3 has 19 residues. The CDR3 region is CSASGLAGGQRYNYNEQFF. The CDR3 bases are TGCAGTGCTAGCGGACTAGCGGGGGGGCAAAGGTATAACTACAATGAGCAGTTCTTC.

The chain employs TRBV6-1 and TRBJ2-5; tentatively, D is TRBD2 (5 bases). Between the trimmed V and J ends, which lost 7 bases and 5 bases, there was a span of 17 bases. The CDR3 runs to 14 residues. CDR1 is MNHNS, CDR2 SASEGT, per germline. In DNA, the CDR3 is TGTGCCAGCAAGCAGGAGTCGGGATATGAGACCCAGTACTTC. Translating it yields CASKQESGYETQYF.

This chain connects TRBV30 to TRBJ2-5; possible D gene TRBD2, 6 bases. This CDR3 region has 13 residues. V gave up 5 bases and J gave up 1 base, with 11 bases separating them. Germline V gene sequence: CDR1 GTSNPN, CDR2 SVGIG (reference sequence). CDR3 coding DNA: TGTGCCTGGGACCTGACTAGCCAAGAGACCCAGTACTTC. Its protein product is CAWDLTSQETQYF.

The chain couples TRBV14 to TRBJ1-1; D remains unclear. The germline CDR1 and CDR2 sequences are SGHDN and FVKESK. The CDR3 length is 13 residues. Trimming took off 7 bases at V and 3 bases at J, with 12 bases between the two ends. The CDR3 is CASNRNLDTEAFF. In DNA, the CDR3 is TGTGCCAGCAACCGGAATTTGGACACTGAAGCTTTCTTT.

V is TRBV20-1 and J is TRBJ2-7, with D possibly TRBD2 on 7 matching bases. Germline CDR1 reads DFQATT; CDR2 reads SNEGSKA (reference sequence). V shed 3 bases and J shed 0 bases, with 18 bases lying between them. CDR3 length equals 16 residues. The CDR3 is CSARLLGAGASYEQYF. The CDR3 coding sequence is TGCAGTGCTAGGCTCCTCGGGGCGGGGGCCTCCTACGAGCAGTACTTC.

The V and J genes are TRBV6-5 and TRBJ1-5; D not resolved. The CDR3 runs to 14 residues. Trimming cost V 7 bases and J 6 bases, with 16 bases left between them. CDR1 is MNHEY and CDR2 is SVGAGI in the germline V gene. The CDR3 here is CASTLLGCCQPQHF. CDR3 coding DNA: TGTGCCAGCACCCTGCTGGGGTGCTGTCAGCCCCAGCATTTT.

This clonotype was observed at least ten times. The chain links TRBV4-1 to TRBJ2-1; 7 nucleotides agree with TRBD2. Germline loops: CDR1 MGHRA, CDR2 YSYEKL. J was trimmed by 11 bases and V by 4 bases; bases with no gene match: 8. CDR3 size: 13 residues. The CDR3 DNA is TGCGCCAGCAGCCCCAACCTCGGGACTAAGCAGTTCTTC. Translation: CASSPNLGTKQFF.

The chain has TRBV27 and TRBJ1-5, with TRBD1 matching 7 bases. This CDR3 is built from 13 residues. Per germline, CDR1 MNHEY and CDR2 SMNVEV (reference sequence). With 10 bases clipped from V and 2 bases from J, the junction kept 5 bases outside the gene matches. The CDR3 loop reads CATSGTGNQPQHF. CDR3 in DNA: TGTGCCACCTCCGGGACAGGCAATCAGCCCCAGCATTTT.

This rearrangement joins TRBV27 to TRBJ2-7, with D possibly being TRBD1 or TRBD2 (6 bases each). Germline V CDR1 and CDR2: MNHEY, SMNVEV (reference sequence). The CDR3 runs 15 residues. V lost 6 bases and J lost 4, with 19 bases in between. CDR3 bases: TGTGCCAGCAGGGAGACTTGGGGGGCGGGGTACGAGCAGTACTTC. Translated: CASRETWGAGYEQYF.

The chain recombines TRBV9 with TRBJ2-1; D gene unclear. Germline V gene sequence: CDR1 SGDLS, CDR2 YYNGEE. The CDR3 spans 17 residues. Trimming shortened V by 3 bases and J by 1 base, and 17 bases separated the two germline ends. CDR3: CASSAVDSWVSYNEQFF. The CDR3 DNA reads TGTGCCAGCAGCGCAGTAGATTCGTGGGTTTCCTACAATGAGCAGTTCTTC.

The chain employs TRBV10-3 and TRBJ2-6, with D possibly being TRBD2 (5 bases). From germline, CDR1 is ENHRY and CDR2 SYGVKD. CDR3 length equals 11 residues. Trimming took 11 bases from V and 4 from J, leaving 6 bases between them. In nucleotides, the CDR3 is TGTGCCCGAGGGGGGGCCAACGTCCTGACTTTC. It yields the protein CARGGANVLTF.

The J gene is TRBJ1-1, the V gene TRBV20-1, with a weak D call TRBD1 (6 bases). The CDR3 covers 17 residues. Between the trimmed V and J ends, which lost 0 bases and 1 base, there was a span of 18 bases. CDR1 and CDR2 from the germline V gene are DFQATT and SNEGSKA (reference sequence). The CDR3 sequence is CSARDSFGGPGNTEAFF. The CDR3 coding sequence is TGCAGTGCTAGAGACTCGTTTGGGGGGCCGGGGAACACTGAAGCTTTCTTT.